This passage covers 24 T cell receptor beta chains from one sample sequenced in a study of circulating and synovial CD4+ cells in juvenile arthritis. Assay: immunoSEQ multiplex PCR; the TCRdb copy retains only in-frame clones and omits some. The table has around 13,000 clones, over 80% seen once. The source material was CD4+ T cells from synovial fluid. These receptor sequences come from a human patient with juvenile idiopathic arthritis. Some clones in this sample may be carry-over from other donors' samples.

This rearrangement joins TRBV5-4 to TRBJ2-3; 7 bases are a match to TRBD2. Per the germline V gene, CDR1 is SGHNT and CDR2 is YYREEE (reference sequence). The CDR3 spans 16 residues. V trimming: 4 bases; J trimming: 2 bases; junction bases outside the gene matches: 10. The CDR3 spells CASSMGGAGLTDTQYF. CDR3 DNA sequence: TGTGCCAGCAGCATGGGAGGAGCGGGGCTCACAGATACGCAGTATTTT.

The rearrangement links TRBV30 to TRBJ1-3, with D possibly TRBD1 on 6 matching bases. V lost 2 bases, J lost 0 bases, and 14 bases lay in between. The CDR3 loop spans 16 amino acids. Per the germline V gene, CDR1 is GTSNPN and CDR2 is SVGIG (reference sequence). The CDR3 reads CAWSSGQPYSGNTIYF. The CDR3 DNA follows: TGTGCCTGGAGTTCCGGACAGCCCTACTCTGGAAACACCATATATTTT.

V gene TRBV27 combines with J gene TRBJ1-3; tentatively, D is TRBD1 (6 bases). The ends were cut back, 8 bases at V and 0 bases at J, with 17 bases in the middle. CDR3 length: 16 amino acids. Germline CDR1 MNHEY, CDR2 SMNVEV (reference sequence). The DNA of the CDR3 is TGTGCCAGCGCTGTTCACACGACAGGCTCTGGAAACACCATATATTTT. It specifies CASAVHTTGSGNTIYF.

The chain carries TRBV5-6 and TRBJ1-4; TRBD1 agrees at 9 bases. The V segment lost 4 bases and the J segment 8 bases; nucleotides outside the gene matches: 9. The CDR3 is 15 residues long. Looked up from germline, CDR1 is SGHDT and CDR2 is YYEEEE. This chain's CDR3 is CASSQMTGGEEKLFF. The CDR3 DNA follows: TGTGCCAGCAGCCAAATGACAGGGGGGGAAGAAAAACTGTTTTTT. Filled out from reference TRBV5-6 and TRBJ1-4, the complete variable domain reads DAGVTQSPTHLIKTRGQQVTLRCSPKSGHDTVSWYQQALGQGPQFIFQYYEEEERQRGNFPDRFSGHQFPNYSSELNVNALLLGDSALYLCASSQMTGGEEKLFFGSGTQLSVL.

V gene TRBV14 combines with J gene TRBJ2-3; TRBD2 might be the D (6 bases). The CDR3 runs 13 residues. Germline V gives CDR1 SGHDN, CDR2 FVKESK. V lost 2 bases to trimming and J lost 8 bases, with 11 bases between them. CDR3 region: CASSQWDSGTQYF. The CDR3, as DNA: TGTGCCAGCAGCCAATGGGACTCTGGTACGCAGTATTTT.

This clone was counted a few times. V usage is TRBV7-9 and J usage is TRBJ2-1; TRBD2 agrees at 8 bases. CDR1 is SEHNR, CDR2 FQNEAQ, per germline (reference sequence). The CDR3 length is 12 residues. V lost 4 bases and J lost 14; bases outside the gene matches: 7. The CDR3 DNA sequence: TGTGCCAGCAGCTCGCCGGGACTAGGGGAGTTCTTC. Amino acids: CASSSPGLGEFF.

The chain uses TRBV2 and TRBJ1-5; 8 bases fit TRBD1. This CDR3 has 20 residues. Per germline, CDR1 SNHLY and CDR2 FYNNEI. With V trimmed by 0 bases and J by 3 bases, 16 bases remained unmatched. This chain's CDR3 is CASSEALFTLTGENNQPQHF. The CDR3 bases are TGTGCCAGCAGTGAAGCCTTATTTACTTTGACAGGGGAGAACAATCAGCCCCAGCATTTT.

This chain uses TRBV5-1 with TRBJ1-2, with D possibly TRBD1 on 5 matching bases. The ends were cut back, 4 bases at V and 2 bases at J, with 9 bases in the middle. Germline CDR1 is SGHRS and CDR2 is YFSETQ. There are 13 residues in the CDR3. CDR3 DNA: TGCGCCAGCAGCGTCAACAGGAACTATGGCTACACCTTC. The encoded protein is CASSVNRNYGYTF.

The rearrangement uses TRBV15 and TRBJ2-3; TRBD2 aligns across 12 bases. The CDR3 has 17 amino acids. With V trimmed by 1 base and J by 4 bases, 6 bases remained unmatched. Germline V CDR1 and CDR2: LNHNV, YYDKDF (reference sequence). The CDR3, as DNA: TGTGCCACCAGCAGAGGGATACTAGCGGGGGGACCAGATACGCAGTATTTT. Translation: CATSRGILAGGPDTQYF.

This clone was recorded only once. The chain recombines TRBV10-3 with TRBJ1-5; the match to TRBD1 covers 8 bases. The CDR3 runs to 14 residues. V shed 6 bases and J 4 bases; nucleotides not matched to a gene: 5. Germline V gene data show CDR1 as ENHRY and CDR2 as SYGVKD. CDR3 in DNA: TGTGCCATCAGCCGGGACAGGCAAAATCAGCCCCAGCATTTT. The encoded protein is CAISRDRQNQPQHF.

This clone has only a few counts. The rearrangement uses TRBV6-5 and TRBJ2-3, with 7 positions matching TRBD2. Trimming removed 0 bases from V and 4 bases from J; junction bases left unmatched: 7. Germline V gene data show CDR1 as MNHEY and CDR2 as SVGAGI. This CDR3 is built from 16 residues. The CDR3 loop is CASSYSISSGADTQYF. The CDR3 DNA is TGTGCCAGCAGTTACTCAATCTCTAGCGGAGCAGATACGCAGTATTTT.

Comments on this clone: The junction and the germline gene differ at one end; a read error may be behind it. Other DNA sequences in the sample encode the same CDR3. The CDR3 reads CASSYRDRGEDSPLHF. In nucleotides, the CDR3 is TGTGCCAGCAGTTACCGGGACAGGGGCGAGGATTCCCCCCTCCACTTT. This chain links TRBV6-5 with TRBJ1-6, with 10 nucleotides matching TRBD1. CDR3 length equals 16 residues. Germline loops: CDR1 MNHEY, CDR2 SVGAGI.

The V call is TRBV4-1, the J call TRBJ2-5; 7 bases map to TRBD2. V was clipped by 0 bases and J by 5 bases; unmatched bases: 15. Germline loops: CDR1 MGHRA, CDR2 YSYEKL. The CDR3 has 18 residues. The CDR3 DNA is TGCGCCAGCAGCCAAGATGGGTTGGGTAAGCGGGGTCGGGAGACCCAGTACTTC. This encodes CASSQDGLGKRGRETQYF.

Worth noting for this clone: The junction departs from germline at one end; a sequencing error may be responsible. This chain's CDR3 is CASSLNAEAFF. The CDR3 DNA reads TGTGCCAGCAGTTTGAACGCTGAGGCTTTCTTT. The chain has TRBV28 and TRBJ1-1; D not resolved. The CDR3 has 11 amino acids. Germline assignment: CDR1 MDHEN and CDR2 SYDVKM.

A remark on this clone: The sample contains more than one DNA sequence encoding this CDR3. V gene TRBV6-5 combines with J gene TRBJ2-2; possibly TRBD2 for D (6 bases). CDR3 size: 14 residues. With 4 bases removed from V and 0 bases from J, the gap between germline ends came to 6 bases. Germline-derived CDR1 and CDR2 are MNHEY and SVGAGI. CDR3 sequence (DNA): TGTGCCAGCAGTTGGGGGGCGAACACCGGGGAGCTGTTTTTT. Protein: CASSWGANTGELFF.

The chain couples TRBV4-2 to TRBJ2-3, with a possible D match to TRBD2 (5 bases). From germline, CDR1 is LGHNA and CDR2 YNFKEQ. V gave up 0 bases and J gave up 2 bases, with 15 bases separating them. This CDR3 has 17 amino acids. The CDR3 DNA reads TGTGCCAGCAGCCAAGATCCATCGGGGTGGGACACAGATACGCAGTATTTT. Protein: CASSQDPSGWDTDTQYF.

This chain uses TRBV7-9 with TRBJ2-7; TRBD2 is a possible D gene (5 bases). This CDR3 is built from 11 residues. V lost 3 bases, J lost 6 bases, and 6 bases lay in between. The germline V gene has CDR1 SEHNR and CDR2 FQNEAQ (reference sequence). CDR3 protein: CASSFTSEQYF. The CDR3 coding sequence is TGTGCCAGCAGCTTCACTAGCGAGCAGTACTTC.

The J gene is TRBJ1-2, the V gene TRBV7-2; no firm D call. CDR1 and CDR2 from the germline V gene are SGHTA and FQGNSA. The CDR3 extends over 14 amino acids. Trimming shortened V by 1 base and J by 0 bases, and 6 bases separated the two germline ends. CDR3 amino acids: CASSLGGPNYGYTF. In nucleotides, the CDR3 is TGTGCCAGCAGCTTAGGAGGGCCTAACTATGGCTACACCTTC.

V and J are TRBV7-8 and TRBJ2-5, with D perhaps matching TRBD1 or TRBD2 (5 bases each). CDR1 is SGHVS and CDR2 is FQNEAQ in the germline V gene. V was pared by 5 bases and J by 2 bases, with 9 bases between. The CDR3 sequence is 13 residues long. The CDR3 DNA reads TGTGCCAGCAGCGTAGGGGAGCAAGAGACCCAGTACTTC. Protein sequence: CASSVGEQETQYF.

The rearrangement links TRBV5-8 to TRBJ1-2; 9 positions agree with TRBD1. The CDR3 is 16 residues long. Germline CDR1 and CDR2: SGHTS and YDEGEE. Losses at the gene ends were 4 bases for V and 6 bases for J; bases not matched to a gene: 13. The CDR3 loop is CASSPLNRGRRDGYTF. The CDR3 DNA reads TGTGCCAGCAGCCCGCTTAACAGGGGGCGCAGGGATGGCTACACCTTC.

The chain links TRBV30 to TRBJ2-7, with 10 positions matching TRBD1. This CDR3 has 13 amino acids. Germline V lookup: CDR1 GTSNPN, CDR2 SVGIG (reference sequence). V lost 7 bases and J lost 5; bases outside the gene matches: 8. Here the CDR3 reads CASRTGGFNEQYF. CDR3 in DNA: TGTGCCTCCAGGACAGGGGGGTTCAACGAGCAGTACTTC.

This sequence joins TRBV2 and TRBJ2-3, with 8 positions matching TRBD1. J gave up 1 base and V 7 bases, and 1 base lay outside the gene matches. Germline values: CDR1 SNHLY, CDR2 FYNNEI. This CDR3 contains 13 residues. The CDR3 reads CASTGGGTDTQYF. In DNA, the CDR3 is TGTGCCAGCACAGGGGGCGGCACAGATACGCAGTATTTT.

CDR3 nucleotide sequence: TGTGCTAGTGGTTTATCCTTAGCGGAGGTGACCTACGAGCAGTACTTC. Translated, it gives CASGLSLAEVTYEQYF. The chain employs TRBV12-5 and TRBJ2-7; perhaps TRBD2 as D (6 bases). The CDR3 loop spans 16 amino acids. Germline values: CDR1 LGHNT, CDR2 FRNRAP. The germline V and J ends were trimmed by 3 bases and 2 bases, with 17 bases remaining between them.

The J gene is TRBJ1-4, the V gene TRBV6-6, with a weak D call TRBD1 (5 bases). Germline V CDR1 and CDR2: MNHNY, SVGAGI (reference sequence). This CDR3 has 11 amino acids. Trimming cost V 11 bases and J 5 bases, with 9 bases left between them. The CDR3, as DNA: TGTGCCGTCCGGGGGAATGAAAAACTGTTTTTT. Translation: CAVRGNEKLFF.